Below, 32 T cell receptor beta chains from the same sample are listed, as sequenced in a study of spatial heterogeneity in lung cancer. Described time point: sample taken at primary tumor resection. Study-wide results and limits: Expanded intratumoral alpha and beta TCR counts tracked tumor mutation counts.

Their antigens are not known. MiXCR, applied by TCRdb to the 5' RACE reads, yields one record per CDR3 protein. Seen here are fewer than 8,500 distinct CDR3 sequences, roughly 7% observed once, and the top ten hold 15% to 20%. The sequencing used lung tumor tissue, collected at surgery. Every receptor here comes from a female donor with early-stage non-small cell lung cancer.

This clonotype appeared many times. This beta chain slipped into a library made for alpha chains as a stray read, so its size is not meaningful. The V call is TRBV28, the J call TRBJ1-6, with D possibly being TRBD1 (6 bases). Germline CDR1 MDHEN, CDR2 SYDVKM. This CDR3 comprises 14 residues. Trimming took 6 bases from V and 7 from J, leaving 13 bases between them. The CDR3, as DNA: TGTGCCAGCAGCCGGACAGTCCTAAATTCACCCCTCCACTTT. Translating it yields CASSRTVLNSPLHF.

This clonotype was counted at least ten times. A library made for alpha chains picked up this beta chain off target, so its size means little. The CDR3 sequence: CSARASAPDTQYF. Written as DNA, the CDR3 is TGCAGTGCTAGAGCTAGCGCCCCAGATACGCAGTATTTT. The chain has TRBV20-1 and TRBJ2-3; TRBD2 might be the D (6 bases). The germline V gene encodes CDR1 DFQATT and CDR2 SNEGSKA (reference sequence). V shed 1 base and J shed 4 bases, with 9 bases lying between them. The CDR3 extends over 13 amino acids.

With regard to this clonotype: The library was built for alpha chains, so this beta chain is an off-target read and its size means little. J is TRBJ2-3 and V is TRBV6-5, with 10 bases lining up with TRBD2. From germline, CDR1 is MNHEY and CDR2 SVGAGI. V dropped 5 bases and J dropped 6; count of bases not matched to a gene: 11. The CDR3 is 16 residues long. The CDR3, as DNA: TGTGCCAGCAGTCCCATTAGCGGGAGGCGCTCTGATACGCAGTATTTT. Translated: CASSPISGRRSDTQYF.

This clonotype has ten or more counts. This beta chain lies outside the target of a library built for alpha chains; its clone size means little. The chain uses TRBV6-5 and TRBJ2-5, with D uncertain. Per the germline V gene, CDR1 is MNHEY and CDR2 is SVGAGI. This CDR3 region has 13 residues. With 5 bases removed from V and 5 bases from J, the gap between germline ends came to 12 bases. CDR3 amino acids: CASSPWQSETQYF. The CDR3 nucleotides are TGTGCCAGCAGTCCCTGGCAGTCTGAGACCCAGTACTTC.

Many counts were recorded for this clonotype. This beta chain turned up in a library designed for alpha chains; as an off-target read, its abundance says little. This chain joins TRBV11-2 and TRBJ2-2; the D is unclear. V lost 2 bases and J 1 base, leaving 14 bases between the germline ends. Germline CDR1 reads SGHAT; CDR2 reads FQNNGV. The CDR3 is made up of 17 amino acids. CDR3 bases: TGTGCCAGCAGCTTATTCCCCCAGCCTCTGAACACCGGGGAGCTGTTTTTT. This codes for CASSLFPQPLNTGELFF.

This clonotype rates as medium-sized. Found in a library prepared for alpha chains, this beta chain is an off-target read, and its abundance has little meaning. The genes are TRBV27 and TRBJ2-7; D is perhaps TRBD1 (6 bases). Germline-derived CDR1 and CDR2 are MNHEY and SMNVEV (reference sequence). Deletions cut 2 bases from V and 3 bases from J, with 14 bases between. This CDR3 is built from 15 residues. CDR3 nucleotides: TGTGCCAGCAGTTTACAGGGGCGAAAAGGCTACGAGCAGTACTTC. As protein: CASSLQGRKGYEQYF.

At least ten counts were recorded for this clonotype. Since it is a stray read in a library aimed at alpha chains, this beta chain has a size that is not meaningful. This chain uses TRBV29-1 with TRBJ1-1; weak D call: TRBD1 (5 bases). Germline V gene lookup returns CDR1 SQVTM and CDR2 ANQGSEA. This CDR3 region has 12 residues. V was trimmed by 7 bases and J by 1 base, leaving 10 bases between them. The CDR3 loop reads CSGGDANTEAFF. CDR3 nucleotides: TGCAGCGGCGGGGACGCGAACACTGAAGCTTTCTTT.

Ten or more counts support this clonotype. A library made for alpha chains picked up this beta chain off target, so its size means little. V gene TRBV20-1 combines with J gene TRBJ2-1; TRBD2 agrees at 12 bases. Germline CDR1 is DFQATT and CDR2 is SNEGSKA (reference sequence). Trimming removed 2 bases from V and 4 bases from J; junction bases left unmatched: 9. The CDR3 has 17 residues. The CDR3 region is CSARKRGLAGTYNEQFF. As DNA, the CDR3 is TGCAGTGCTAGAAAGCGCGGACTAGCGGGAACTTACAATGAGCAGTTCTTC.

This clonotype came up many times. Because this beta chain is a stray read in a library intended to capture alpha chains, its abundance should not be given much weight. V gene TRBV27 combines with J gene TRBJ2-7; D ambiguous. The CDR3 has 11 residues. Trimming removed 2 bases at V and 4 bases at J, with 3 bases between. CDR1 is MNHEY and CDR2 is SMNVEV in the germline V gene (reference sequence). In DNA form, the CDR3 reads TGTGCCAGCAGTTTAGGGTACGAGCAGTACTTC. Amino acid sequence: CASSLGYEQYF.

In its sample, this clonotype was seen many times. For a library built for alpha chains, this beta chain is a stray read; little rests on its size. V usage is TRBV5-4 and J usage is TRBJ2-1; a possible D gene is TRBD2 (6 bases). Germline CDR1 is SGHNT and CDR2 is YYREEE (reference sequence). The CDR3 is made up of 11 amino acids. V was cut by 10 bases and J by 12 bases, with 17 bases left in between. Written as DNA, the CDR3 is TGTGCCGACAGTAGCGGACTCGGGCAGTTCTTC. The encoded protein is CADSSGLGQFF.

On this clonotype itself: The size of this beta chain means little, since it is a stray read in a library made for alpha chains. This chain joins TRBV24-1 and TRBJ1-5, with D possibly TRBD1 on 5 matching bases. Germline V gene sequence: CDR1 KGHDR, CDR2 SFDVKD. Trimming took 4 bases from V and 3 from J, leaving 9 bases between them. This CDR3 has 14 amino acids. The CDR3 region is CATSDGTPNQPQHF. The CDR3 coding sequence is TGTGCCACCAGTGACGGGACCCCCAATCAGCCCCAGCATTTT.

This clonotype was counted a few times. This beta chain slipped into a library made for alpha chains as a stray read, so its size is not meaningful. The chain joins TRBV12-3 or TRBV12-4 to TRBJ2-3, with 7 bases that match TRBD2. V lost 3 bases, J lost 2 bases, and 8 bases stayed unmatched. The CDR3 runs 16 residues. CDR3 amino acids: CASSFGLAATTDTQYF. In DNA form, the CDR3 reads TGTGCCAGCAGTTTTGGCCTAGCGGCGACCACAGATACGCAGTATTTT.

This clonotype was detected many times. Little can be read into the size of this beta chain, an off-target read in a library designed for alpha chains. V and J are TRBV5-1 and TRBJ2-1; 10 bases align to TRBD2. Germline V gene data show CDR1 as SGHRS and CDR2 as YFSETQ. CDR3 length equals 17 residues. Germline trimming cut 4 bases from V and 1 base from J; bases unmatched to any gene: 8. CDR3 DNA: TGCGCCAGCAGCCCCCCTAGCGGGAGTGGGTCCTACAATGAGCAGTTCTTC. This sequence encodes CASSPPSGSGSYNEQFF.

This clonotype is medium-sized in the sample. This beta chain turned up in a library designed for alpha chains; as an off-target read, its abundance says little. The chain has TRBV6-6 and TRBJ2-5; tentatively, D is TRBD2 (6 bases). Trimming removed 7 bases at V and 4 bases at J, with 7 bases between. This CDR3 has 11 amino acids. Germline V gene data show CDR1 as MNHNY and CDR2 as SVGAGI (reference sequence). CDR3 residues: CASMGGETQYF. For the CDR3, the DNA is TGTGCCAGCATGGGGGGAGAGACCCAGTACTTC.

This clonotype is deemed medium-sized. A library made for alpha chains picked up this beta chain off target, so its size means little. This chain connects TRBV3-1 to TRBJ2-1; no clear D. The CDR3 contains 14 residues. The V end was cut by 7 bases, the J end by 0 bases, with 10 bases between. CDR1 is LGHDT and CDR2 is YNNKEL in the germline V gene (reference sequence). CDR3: CASTYRSSYNEQFF. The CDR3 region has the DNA TGTGCCAGCACCTATAGGAGCTCCTACAATGAGCAGTTCTTC.

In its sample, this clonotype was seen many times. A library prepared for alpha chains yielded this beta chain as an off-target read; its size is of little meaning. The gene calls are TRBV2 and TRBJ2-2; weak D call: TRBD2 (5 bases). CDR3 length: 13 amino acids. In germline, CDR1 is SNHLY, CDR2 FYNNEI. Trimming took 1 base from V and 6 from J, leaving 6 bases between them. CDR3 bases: TGTGCCAGCAGTGAAGGGGGAGCCGGGGAGCTGTTTTTT. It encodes CASSEGGAGELFF.

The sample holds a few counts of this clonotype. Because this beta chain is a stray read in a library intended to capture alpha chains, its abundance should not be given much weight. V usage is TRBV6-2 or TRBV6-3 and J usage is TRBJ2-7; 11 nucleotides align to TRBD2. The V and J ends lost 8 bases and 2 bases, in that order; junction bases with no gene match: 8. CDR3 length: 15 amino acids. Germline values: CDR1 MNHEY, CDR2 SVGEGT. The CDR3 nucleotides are TGTGCCAGCTGCTTAGCGGGAGGGGAGACCTACGAGCAGTACTTC. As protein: CASCLAGGETYEQYF.

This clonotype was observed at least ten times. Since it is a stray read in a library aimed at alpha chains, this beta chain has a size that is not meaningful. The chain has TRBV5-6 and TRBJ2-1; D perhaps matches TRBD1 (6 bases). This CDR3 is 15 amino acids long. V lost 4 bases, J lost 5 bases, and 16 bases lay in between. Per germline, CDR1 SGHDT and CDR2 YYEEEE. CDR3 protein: CASSREQGFNNEQFF. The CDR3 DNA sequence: TGTGCCAGCAGCCGAGAACAGGGCTTCAACAATGAGCAGTTCTTC.

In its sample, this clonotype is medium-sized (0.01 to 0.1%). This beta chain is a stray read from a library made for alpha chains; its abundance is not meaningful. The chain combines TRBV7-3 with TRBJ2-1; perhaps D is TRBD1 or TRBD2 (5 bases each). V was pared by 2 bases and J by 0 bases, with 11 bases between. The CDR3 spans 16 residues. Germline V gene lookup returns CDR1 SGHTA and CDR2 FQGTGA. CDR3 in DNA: TGTGCCAGCAGCTTAGCCGGGACGGTCTCCTACAATGAGCAGTTCTTC. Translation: CASSLAGTVSYNEQFF.

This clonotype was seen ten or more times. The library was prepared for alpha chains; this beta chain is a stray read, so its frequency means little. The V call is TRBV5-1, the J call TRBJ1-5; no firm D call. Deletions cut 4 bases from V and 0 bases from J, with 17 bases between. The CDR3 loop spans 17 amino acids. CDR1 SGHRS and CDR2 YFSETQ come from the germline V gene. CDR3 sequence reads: CASSPGVSSYSNQPQHF. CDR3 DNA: TGCGCCAGCAGCCCCGGTGTGAGCAGCTATAGCAATCAGCCCCAGCATTTT.

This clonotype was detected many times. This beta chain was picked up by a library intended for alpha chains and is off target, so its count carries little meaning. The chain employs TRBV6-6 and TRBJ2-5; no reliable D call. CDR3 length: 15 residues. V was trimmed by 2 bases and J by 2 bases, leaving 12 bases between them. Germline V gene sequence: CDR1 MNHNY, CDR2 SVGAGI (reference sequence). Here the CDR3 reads CASSYGRSLQETQYF. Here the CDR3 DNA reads TGTGCCAGCAGTTACGGTCGCAGTTTGCAAGAGACCCAGTACTTC.

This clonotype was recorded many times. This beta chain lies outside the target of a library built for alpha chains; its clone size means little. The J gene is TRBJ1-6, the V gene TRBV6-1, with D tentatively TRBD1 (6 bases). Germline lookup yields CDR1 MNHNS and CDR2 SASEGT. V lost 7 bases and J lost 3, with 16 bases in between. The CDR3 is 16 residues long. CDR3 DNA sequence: TGTGCCAGCACTCGAGGGGGGCAGATCTATAATTCACCCCTCCACTTT. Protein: CASTRGGQIYNSPLHF.

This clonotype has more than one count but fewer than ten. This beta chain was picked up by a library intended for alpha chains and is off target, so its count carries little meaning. CDR3 loop: CSAFSGGYEQYF. The CDR3 coding sequence is TGCAGTGCTTTTTCCGGGGGCTACGAGCAGTACTTC. The V and J genes are TRBV20-1 and TRBJ2-7; the D gene is possibly TRBD2 (6 bases). V was clipped by 5 bases and J by 3 bases, with 11 bases between them. This CDR3 has 12 amino acids. The germline gives CDR1 DFQATT, CDR2 SNEGSKA (reference sequence).

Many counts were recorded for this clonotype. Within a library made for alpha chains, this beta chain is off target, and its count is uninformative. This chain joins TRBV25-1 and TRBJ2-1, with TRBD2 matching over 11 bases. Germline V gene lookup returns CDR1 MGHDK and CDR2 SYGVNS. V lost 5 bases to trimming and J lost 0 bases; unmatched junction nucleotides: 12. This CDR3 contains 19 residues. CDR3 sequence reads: CASSLLGELAGVSYNEQFF. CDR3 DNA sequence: TGTGCCAGCAGTCTTCTCGGGGAACTAGCGGGAGTCTCCTACAATGAGCAGTTCTTC.

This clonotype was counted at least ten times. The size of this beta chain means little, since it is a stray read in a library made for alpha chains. CDR3 bases: TGCGCCAGCTCTAGCGGGGGCTCCTACGAGCAGTACTTC. It encodes CASSSGGSYEQYF. The chain is built from TRBV5-1 and TRBJ2-7, with TRBD2 matching over 10 bases. Per the germline V gene, CDR1 is SGHRS and CDR2 is YFSETQ. This CDR3 has 13 amino acids. The ends lost 7 bases at V and 0 bases at J; junction bases unmatched: 1. Complete variable domain (other parts from reference TRBV5-1 and TRBJ2-7): KAGVTQTPRYLIKTRGQQVTLSCSPISGHRSVSWYQQTPGQGLQFLFEYFSETQRNKGNFPGRFSGRQFSNSRSEMNVSTLELGDSALYLCASSSGGSYEQYFGPGTRLTVT.

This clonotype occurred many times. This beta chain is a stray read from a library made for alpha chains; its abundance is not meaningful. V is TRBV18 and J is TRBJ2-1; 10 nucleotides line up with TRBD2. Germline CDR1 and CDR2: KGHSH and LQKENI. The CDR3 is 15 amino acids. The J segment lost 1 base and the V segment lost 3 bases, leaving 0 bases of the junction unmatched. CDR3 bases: TGTGCCAGCTCACCGACTAGCGGGTCCTACAATGAGCAGTTCTTC. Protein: CASSPTSGSYNEQFF.

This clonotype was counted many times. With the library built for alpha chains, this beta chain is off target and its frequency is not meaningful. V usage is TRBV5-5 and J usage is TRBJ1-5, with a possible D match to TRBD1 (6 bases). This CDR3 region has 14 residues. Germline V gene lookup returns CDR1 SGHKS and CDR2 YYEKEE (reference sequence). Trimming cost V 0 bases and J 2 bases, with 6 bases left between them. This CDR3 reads CASSLAGGNQPQHF. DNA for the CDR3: TGTGCCAGCAGCTTGGCAGGGGGCAATCAGCCCCAGCATTTT.

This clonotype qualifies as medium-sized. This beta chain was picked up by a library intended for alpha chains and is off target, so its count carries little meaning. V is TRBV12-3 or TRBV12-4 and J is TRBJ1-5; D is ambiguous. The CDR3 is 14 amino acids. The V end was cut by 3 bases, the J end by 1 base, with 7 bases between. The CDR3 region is CASSFPSSNQPQHF. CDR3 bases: TGTGCCAGCAGTTTTCCCTCCAGCAATCAGCCCCAGCATTTT.

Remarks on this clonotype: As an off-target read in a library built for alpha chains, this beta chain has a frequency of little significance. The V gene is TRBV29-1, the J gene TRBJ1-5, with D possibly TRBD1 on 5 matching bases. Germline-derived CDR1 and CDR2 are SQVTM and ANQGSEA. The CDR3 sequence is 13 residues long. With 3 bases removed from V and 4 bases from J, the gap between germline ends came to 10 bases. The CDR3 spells CSVDQGPNQPQHF. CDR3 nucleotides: TGCAGCGTTGATCAGGGCCCTAATCAGCCCCAGCATTTT.

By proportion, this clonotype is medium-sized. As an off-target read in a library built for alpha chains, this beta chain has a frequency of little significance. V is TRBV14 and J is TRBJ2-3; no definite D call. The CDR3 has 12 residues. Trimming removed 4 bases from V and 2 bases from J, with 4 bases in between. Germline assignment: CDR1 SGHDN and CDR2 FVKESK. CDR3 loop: CASSPFTDTQYF. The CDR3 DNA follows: TGTGCCAGCAGCCCCTTCACAGATACGCAGTATTTT.

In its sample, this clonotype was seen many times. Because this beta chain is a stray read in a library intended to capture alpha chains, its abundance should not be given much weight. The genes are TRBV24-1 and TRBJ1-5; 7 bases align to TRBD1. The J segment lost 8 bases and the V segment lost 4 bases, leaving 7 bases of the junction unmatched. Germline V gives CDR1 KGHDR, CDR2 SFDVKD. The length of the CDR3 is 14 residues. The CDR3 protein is CATSDRTGSKPQHF. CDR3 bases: TGTGCCACCAGTGACCGGACAGGTTCTAAGCCCCAGCATTTT.

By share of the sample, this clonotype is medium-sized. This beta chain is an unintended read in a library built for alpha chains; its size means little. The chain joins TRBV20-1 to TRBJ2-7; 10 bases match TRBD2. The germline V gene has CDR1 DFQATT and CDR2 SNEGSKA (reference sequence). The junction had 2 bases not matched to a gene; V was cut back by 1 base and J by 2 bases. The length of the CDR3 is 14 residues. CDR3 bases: TGCAGTGCTAGAGTCCTAGCGGGAGCCTACGAGCAGTACTTC. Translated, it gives CSARVLAGAYEQYF.